Given below is one TCR beta chain in context. Its antigen is currently unknown. The source of the sample is a study of response to subunit inactivated influenza vaccine. The study's findings and limits: That few new T cells are recruited by each seasonal influenza vaccination was the authors' suggestion.

TCRdb re-analysed the RT-PCR reads in MiXCR, keeping a single row per CDR3 protein. The sample shows 550,000 to 800,000 distinct CDR3 sequences, over 11% of them seen only once. The V segment lost 4 bases and the J segment 4 bases; nucleotides outside the gene matches: 5. Per germline, CDR1 MNHEY and CDR2 SVGAGI. The CDR3 is made up of 14 amino acids. This rearrangement joins TRBV6-5 to TRBJ1-2; 8 bases line up with TRBD1. The sequence was obtained from a man aged 50 to 59 who received an inactivated influenza vaccine. The source was PBMCs from blood, collected 14 to 15 days before vaccination. Here the CDR3 reads CASSSGGFGYGYTF. In DNA, the CDR3 is TGTGCCAGCAGTTCAGGGGGCTTCGGCTATGGCTACACCTTC.